Following are 11 T cell receptor beta chains from one sample sequenced in a study of CD8 T cells in Susac syndrome. An input of roughly 0.45 to 1 ug of RNA was subjected to reverse transcription using random hexamers. TCRdb reprocessed the immunoSEQ multiplex PCR reads via MiXCR and lists one record per CDR3 protein. The sample lists around 150,000 distinct CDR3 sequences; 90% to 95% were seen once. The source material was CD4+ T cells from PBMCs. All receptors derive from a human donor in good health.

V and J are TRBV20-1 and TRBJ1-1; unclear D gene. This CDR3 spans 14 amino acids. CDR1 and CDR2 from the germline V gene are DFQATT and SNEGSKA (reference sequence). Trimming stripped 0 bases from V and 1 base from J, with 9 bases between. DNA of the CDR3: TGCAGTGCTAGAGATGTGCCGAGGAACACTGAAGCTTTCTTT. Its protein product is CSARDVPRNTEAFF.

This clonotype was picked up a small number of times. The V gene is TRBV7-9, the J gene TRBJ1-5; no firm D call. The CDR3 is made up of 13 amino acids. Germline-derived CDR1 and CDR2 are SEHNR and FQNEAQ (reference sequence). Trimming took 5 bases from V and 0 from J, leaving 5 bases between them. CDR3: CASSRNSNQPQHF. CDR3 sequence (DNA): TGTGCCAGCAGCCGTAATAGCAATCAGCCCCAGCATTTT.

V is TRBV5-1 and J is TRBJ1-6; D is ambiguous. The CDR3 runs 14 residues. Germline values: CDR1 SGHRS, CDR2 YFSETQ. V gave up 3 bases and J gave up 10 bases, with 14 bases separating them. The CDR3 sequence: CASSWGGKESPLHF. The CDR3 DNA sequence: TGCGCCAGCAGCTGGGGAGGGAAGGAGTCACCCCTCCACTTT.

The chain joins TRBV12-3 or TRBV12-4 to TRBJ2-3; D is uncertain. The CDR3 loop spans 14 amino acids. Trimming left V 5 bases short and J 2 bases short, with 11 bases between. CDR3 nucleotide sequence: TGTGCCAGCAGTCCCACTCTGCACACAGATACGCAGTATTTT. It encodes CASSPTLHTDTQYF.

This clonotype was counted a single time. V gene TRBV7-2 combines with J gene TRBJ2-7, with no clear D. Germline CDR1 SGHTA, CDR2 FQGNSA. The CDR3 contains 13 residues. Trimming took 6 bases from V and 4 from J, leaving 13 bases between them. CDR3 DNA: TGTGCCAGCAGACCGTCGGCCGGGTACGAGCAGTACTTC. This gives the protein CASRPSAGYEQYF.

J is TRBJ1-6 and V is TRBV9; weak D call: TRBD1 (5 bases). Germline loops: CDR1 SGDLS, CDR2 YYNGEE. The CDR3 runs 16 residues. Trimming removed 0 bases at V and 5 bases at J, with 12 bases between. CDR3 DNA: TGTGCCAGCAGCGTAGCGGGGCTCGAAAATAATTCACCCCTCCACTTT. Protein sequence: CASSVAGLENNSPLHF.

The chain combines TRBV7-2 with TRBJ2-1; D assignment may be TRBD1 or TRBD2 (5 bases each). Germline V gives CDR1 SGHTA, CDR2 FQGNSA. The CDR3 covers 12 residues. Trimming cost V 5 bases and J 16 bases, with 18 bases left between them. CDR3 bases: TGTGCCAGCAGCCCATCGCCGGGACGGGGATTCTTC. Its translation is CASSPSPGRGFF.

V gene TRBV3-1 combines with J gene TRBJ2-7, with D perhaps given as TRBD1 or TRBD2 (5 bases each). V lost 5 bases and J lost 6, with 14 bases in between. The CDR3 runs 13 residues. Germline V gene data show CDR1 as LGHDT and CDR2 as YNNKEL (reference sequence). This chain's CDR3 is CASSKNGALEQYF. DNA for the CDR3: TGTGCCAGCAGCAAAAACGGGGCTCTCGAGCAGTACTTC.

V usage is TRBV29-1 and J usage is TRBJ1-2; 8 bases match TRBD1. Germline CDR1 reads SQVTM; CDR2 reads ANQGSEA. The CDR3 consists of 10 residues. The ends lost 7 bases at V and 13 bases at J; junction bases unmatched: 8. CDR3 nucleotide sequence: TGCAGCGCCGGACAGGGAGACCCCACCTTC. Translation gives CSAGQGDPTF. The full variable domain, with the rest looked up from reference TRBV29-1 and TRBJ1-2, is SAVISQKPSRDICQRGTSLTIQCQVDSQVTMMFWYRQQPGQSLTLIATANQGSEATYESGFVIDKFPISRPNLTFSTLTVSNMSPEDSSIYLCSAGQGDPTFGSGTRLTVV.

This chain joins TRBV2 and TRBJ1-1; D gene uncertain. Deletions cut 0 bases from V and 3 bases from J, with 8 bases between. The CDR3 is made up of 14 amino acids. Germline V lookup: CDR1 SNHLY, CDR2 FYNNEI. Written as DNA, the CDR3 is TGTGCCAGCAGTGAAGCGCTCCAGTACACTGAAGCTTTCTTT. It encodes CASSEALQYTEAFF.

V is TRBV7-2 and J is TRBJ1-6, with D unresolved. Trimming left V 6 bases short and J 7 bases short, with 10 bases between. The germline V gene has CDR1 SGHTA and CDR2 FQGNSA. There are 13 residues in the CDR3. The CDR3 protein is CASSQPRNSPLHF. CDR3 nucleotide sequence: TGTGCCAGCAGTCAGCCACGGAATTCACCCCTCCACTTT.